This T cell receptor beta chain was sequenced for a study of CD4+ T cells in melanoma. The study's findings and limits: In melanoma, neoantigen-specific CD4+ T cells reportedly differed in differentiation state. CD8+ T cell, macrophage and B cell function reportedly correlated with neoantigen-specific CD4+ T cells.

Sequencing used immunoSEQ multiplex PCR; TCRdb keeps in-frame clones, though not all of them. Altogether approximately 16,000 clones are present, about 60% being singletons, with the ten largest covering roughly 14%. V shed 2 bases and J shed 4 bases, with 15 bases lying between them. CDR3 size: 16 residues. Germline V gives CDR1 MNHEY, CDR2 SVGAGI. Worth noting for this clone: Its antigen remains unidentified.

This receptor was identified in a human donor with melanoma. The chain is built from TRBV6-5 and TRBJ1-5, with no clear D. Sequenced sample: cells from a culture (not recorded whether cultured in vitro). CDR3 in DNA: TGTGCCAGCAGTTACGGACGGGGAGTGGGTAATCAGCCCCAGCATTTT. Protein product: CASSYGRGVGNQPQHF.